The 18 T cell receptor beta chains below come from one sample, sequenced in a study of identical twins. TCRdb re-called the 5' RACE reads with MiXCR, one entry per CDR3 protein. This sample has roughly 750,000 distinct CDR3 sequences; 21% occur once, and the top ten carry roughly 4.3%. In addition, the sample was reused for a study of T cells expressing NK-cell markers.

Sequenced material: PBMCs. Receptor source: a woman under 30 in good health.

As regards this clonotype: The junction differs from germline at one of its ends, possibly a read error. V gene TRBV3-1 combines with J gene TRBJ1-1; 7 bases align to TRBD1. The CDR3 is made up of 15 amino acids. The germline gives CDR1 LGHDT, CDR2 YNNKEL (reference sequence). The CDR3 region has the DNA TGTGCCAGTAGCCCGGAACAGGGGTGGGACACTGAAGCTTTCTTT. Protein sequence: CASSPEQGWDTEAFF.

This clonotype has only a few counts. The rearrangement links TRBV12-3 or TRBV12-4 to TRBJ2-5; TRBD2 is a possible D gene (5 bases). Trimming stripped 6 bases from V and 5 bases from J, with 13 bases between. This CDR3 is built from 13 residues. CDR3 coding DNA: TGTGCCAGCAGCCAACTAGTGCGGGAGACCCAGTACTTC. As protein: CASSQLVRETQYF.

The V call is TRBV3-1, the J call TRBJ2-1; 8 bases map to TRBD2. Germline CDR1 LGHDT, CDR2 YNNKEL (reference sequence). This CDR3 contains 17 residues. V gave up 0 bases and J gave up 6 bases; unmatched junction bases: 10. This CDR3 is CASSQDPGSGRFNEQFF. The CDR3 DNA reads as TGTGCCAGCAGCCAAGACCCGGGCAGCGGGAGATTCAATGAGCAGTTCTTC.

The chain is built from TRBV12-3 or TRBV12-4 and TRBJ2-5, with 12 bases identical to TRBD2. V shed 5 bases and J 2 bases; nucleotides not matched to a gene: 6. The CDR3 covers 16 residues. The CDR3 nucleotides read TGTGCCAGCAGTCCTAGCGGGGGGGGAAATCAAGAGACCCAGTACTTC. Its translation: CASSPSGGGNQETQYF.

The chain uses TRBV7-9 and TRBJ1-4; weak D call: TRBD1 (5 bases). The CDR3 consists of 16 residues. The V end was cut by 0 bases, the J end by 3 bases, with 11 bases between. Germline CDR1 SEHNR, CDR2 FQNEAQ (reference sequence). The DNA for the CDR3 is TGTGCCAGCAGCTTAGCGCCTGGACACCCTAATGAAAAACTGTTTTTT. It specifies CASSLAPGHPNEKLFF.

As DNA, the CDR3 is TGTGCCAGCAGAAGACAGGTTCTAACCGGGGAGCTGTTTTTT. This sequence encodes CASRRQVLTGELFF. The rearrangement links TRBV6-2 or TRBV6-3 to TRBJ2-2; D may be TRBD1 (6 bases). Trimming took 6 bases from V and 5 from J, leaving 13 bases between them. There are 14 residues in the CDR3. Germline lookup yields CDR1 MNHEY and CDR2 SVGEGT.

This clonotype was recorded at least ten times. The chain couples TRBV5-1 to TRBJ2-1; TRBD1 aligns across 8 bases. The V gene's germline CDR1 is SGHRS and CDR2 YFSETQ. Losses at the gene ends were 3 bases for V and 5 bases for J; bases not matched to a gene: 13. CDR3 length: 17 amino acids. The CDR3 reads CASSSPDRDISNNEQFF. The CDR3 region has the DNA TGCGCCAGCAGCTCCCCGGACAGGGATATATCGAACAATGAGCAGTTCTTC.

The genes are TRBV20-1 and TRBJ2-7, with TRBD2 identical over 7 bases. The ends lost 0 bases at V and 5 bases at J; junction bases unmatched: 7. Germline V gives CDR1 DFQATT, CDR2 SNEGSKA (reference sequence). The CDR3 totals 14 residues. The CDR3 region is CSARDEGGSHEQYF. The CDR3 DNA reads TGCAGTGCTAGAGATGAGGGCGGGAGTCACGAGCAGTACTTC.

This chain joins TRBV20-1 and TRBJ2-1, with D perhaps assigned TRBD1 or TRBD2 (5 bases each). Trimming pared 6 bases from V and 6 bases from J, leaving 21 bases between. The CDR3 is 15 residues long. Germline V gene lookup returns CDR1 DFQATT and CDR2 SNEGSKA (reference sequence). This chain's CDR3 is CSATRDGQAVNEQFF. The CDR3, as DNA: TGCAGTGCAACCCGGGACGGTCAAGCAGTCAATGAGCAGTTCTTC.

This chain connects TRBV5-1 to TRBJ2-2, with D unclear. Trimming took 4 bases from V and 5 from J, leaving 12 bases between them. This CDR3 is 14 amino acids long. Germline CDR1 is SGHRS and CDR2 is YFSETQ. CDR3 sequence: CASSPRRETGELFF. CDR3 coding DNA: TGCGCCAGCAGCCCACGTAGAGAGACCGGGGAGCTGTTTTTT.

The chain couples TRBV5-1 to TRBJ2-7; D unclear. Between the trimmed V and J ends, which lost 3 bases and 4 bases, there was a span of 8 bases. From germline, CDR1 is SGHRS and CDR2 YFSETQ. CDR3 length equals 12 residues. The chain's CDR3 is CASSSETYEQYF. The CDR3 DNA reads as TGCGCCAGCAGCTCGGAGACATACGAGCAGTACTTC.

This clonotype occurred many times. This chain connects TRBV5-1 to TRBJ2-2; tentatively, D is TRBD2 (6 bases). The germline V gene encodes CDR1 SGHRS and CDR2 YFSETQ. The length of the CDR3 is 15 residues. The V end was cut by 2 bases, the J end by 7 bases, with 15 bases between. CDR3 in DNA: TGCGCCAGCAGCTTCGGTCTAGCGTCGGACGGGGAGCTGTTTTTT. Translation gives CASSFGLASDGELFF. The full variable domain, its missing parts supplied by reference TRBV5-1 and TRBJ2-2, is KAGVTQTPRYLIKTRGQQVTLSCSPISGHRSVSWYQQTPGQGLQFLFEYFSETQRNKGNFPGRFSGRQFSNSRSEMNVSTLELGDSALYLCASSFGLASDGELFFGEGSRLTVL.

CDR3 in amino acids: CASSVDAGVYNEQFF. Here the CDR3 DNA reads TGTGCCAGCAGCGTAGATGCGGGTGTCTACAATGAGCAGTTCTTC. V usage is TRBV9 and J usage is TRBJ2-1, with a tentative D call TRBD2 (5 bases). CDR1 is SGDLS and CDR2 is YYNGEE in the germline V gene. V was clipped by 0 bases and J by 3 bases, with 10 bases between them. The CDR3 sequence is 15 residues long.

This clonotype was seen more than once but under ten times. The rearrangement joins TRBV20-1 to TRBJ1-5; no firm D call. In germline, CDR1 is DFQATT, CDR2 SNEGSKA (reference sequence). Trimming stripped 6 bases from V and 5 bases from J, with 17 bases between. CDR3 length: 14 residues. The CDR3 loop reads CSAVSGEDDQPQHF. The CDR3, as DNA: TGCAGTGCCGTCTCCGGGGAGGACGATCAGCCCCAGCATTTT.

This clonotype was seen a few times. The gene calls are TRBV12-3 or TRBV12-4 and TRBJ2-5; D is uncertain. V lost 3 bases, J lost 4 bases, and 12 bases lay in between. This CDR3 comprises 14 residues. The CDR3 nucleotides are TGTGCCAGCAGTTTTTCACACAGTTCAGAGACCCAGTACTTC. Translation: CASSFSHSSETQYF.

Only a few counts were recorded for this clonotype. This chain links TRBV9 with TRBJ1-6, with D possibly being TRBD1 (5 bases). The ends were cut back, 0 bases at V and 10 bases at J, with 11 bases in the middle. The length of the CDR3 is 14 residues. CDR1 is SGDLS and CDR2 is YYNGEE in the germline V gene. The CDR3 nucleotides are TGTGCCAGCAGCGTAGAAGGCAGGGAATCACCCCTCCACTTT. It translates to CASSVEGRESPLHF.

Only a few counts were recorded for this clonotype. The genes are TRBV20-1 and TRBJ2-1, with 10 bases matching TRBD2. J lost 2 bases, V lost 1 base, and 14 bases had no gene match. This CDR3 is built from 19 residues. Germline V gene lookup returns CDR1 DFQATT and CDR2 SNEGSKA (reference sequence). CDR3: CSARAYFSGGSLAYNEQFF. CDR3 bases: TGCAGTGCTAGAGCCTACTTTAGCGGGGGGTCTTTGGCCTACAATGAGCAGTTCTTC.

This clonotype has ten or more counts. This sequence joins TRBV6-2 or TRBV6-3 and TRBJ2-1; TRBD1 matches at 8 bases. CDR3 length equals 13 residues. Trimming at V came to 6 bases and at J to 9 bases, leaving 7 bases not matched to a gene. Germline V lookup: CDR1 MNHEY, CDR2 SVGEGT. The DNA of the CDR3 is TGTGCCAGCAGAGGACAGGGTGACGGTGAGCAGTTCTTC. It yields the protein CASRGQGDGEQFF.